This is a list of T cell receptor beta chains from one sample in a study of blood T cell repertoires in COVID-19. Only in-frame clones appear in the TCRdb table, and some are missing; sequencing was by immunoSEQ multiplex PCR. The sample contains 220,000 or so clones, about 88% of which appear only once. The sequencing input was peripheral blood. Receptors originate from a woman between 45 and 60 years old with COVID-19, enrolled during active disease. Both conserved end residues are part of each CDR3. Some rows have no size entry. The others give once, few or many, or a class for an expanded clone.

clone size	J gene	V gene	CDR3 protein
-	TRBJ2-1	TRBV5-4	CASSLVLGVQEQFF
-	TRBJ1-5	TRBV27	CASSSYRVVSNQPQHF
-	TRBJ1-5	TRBV5-5	CASSLYLTENQPQHF
-	TRBJ1-1	TRBV27	CASSLWAGTGRNTEAFF
-	TRBJ1-2	TRBV30	CAWSSRTGVFDYTF
-	TRBJ1-4	TRBV10-3	CAIRTDNEKLFF
-	TRBJ1-2	TRBV5-6	CASSRRGTDYGYTF
-	TRBJ2-1	TRBV11-2	CASSPLRGGNKWEQFF
-	TRBJ2-1	TRBV10-3	CAISEPTGVGSSPYNEQFF
-	TRBJ2-2	TRBV5-1	CASKKPQGSGELFF
-	TRBJ1-5	TRBV18	CASSPHANQPQHF
-	TRBJ2-1	TRBV7-2	CASTLAAGGRNEQFF
-	TRBJ2-1	TRBV15	CATSRDSRNEQFF
-	TRBJ2-6	TRBV5-1	CASSVDGRGANVLTF
-	TRBJ1-6	TRBV13	CASSLGYSPLHF
once	TRBJ2-5	TRBV5-1	CASSFGGGQETQYF
-	TRBJ2-2	TRBV27	CASSPYRDTGELFF
-	TRBJ2-1	TRBV5-4	CASSFGLAGGNEQFF
-	TRBJ1-1	TRBV5-1	CASSLDGGPGTEAFF
-	TRBJ2-1	TRBV19	CASSIPTGTYNEQFF
-	TRBJ1-5	TRBV6-6	CASGAGGGQPQHF
-	TRBJ2-6	TRBV2	CASRSQGGGANVLTF
-	TRBJ2-2	TRBV10-3	CAISPGQGELFF
-	TRBJ2-3	TRBV5-4	CASSPDLRDTQYF
-	TRBJ2-6	TRBV24-1	CATSEGGVSGANVLTF
-	TRBJ2-3	TRBV13	CASSTRRLAGGADTQYF
once	TRBJ2-1	TRBV7-2	CASSGRLAGFLNEQFF
few	TRBJ2-7	TRBV5-5	CASSLRGGLDEQYF
-	TRBJ2-7	TRBV7-3	CASSLSGVSYEQYF
-	TRBJ2-3	TRBV30	CAWSVELVSGGAVDTQYF
-	TRBJ1-1	TRBV18	CASSPILQPFHTEAFF